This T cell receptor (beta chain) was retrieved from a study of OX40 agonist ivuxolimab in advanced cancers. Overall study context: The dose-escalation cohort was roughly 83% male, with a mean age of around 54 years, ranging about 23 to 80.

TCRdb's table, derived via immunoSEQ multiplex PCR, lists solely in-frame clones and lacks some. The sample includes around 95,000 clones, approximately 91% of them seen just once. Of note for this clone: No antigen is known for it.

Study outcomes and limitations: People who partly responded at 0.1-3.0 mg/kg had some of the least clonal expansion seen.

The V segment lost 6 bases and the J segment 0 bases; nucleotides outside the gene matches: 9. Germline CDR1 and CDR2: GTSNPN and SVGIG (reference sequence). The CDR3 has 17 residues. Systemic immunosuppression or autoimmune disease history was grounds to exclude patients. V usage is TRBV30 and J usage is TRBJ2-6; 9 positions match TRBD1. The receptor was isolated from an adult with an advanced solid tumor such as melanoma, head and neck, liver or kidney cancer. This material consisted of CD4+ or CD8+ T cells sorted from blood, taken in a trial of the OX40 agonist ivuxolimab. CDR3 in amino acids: CACRPGQGLSGANVLTF. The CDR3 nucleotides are TGTGCCTGCCGACCGGGACAGGGCCTCTCTGGGGCCAACGTCCTGACTTTC.